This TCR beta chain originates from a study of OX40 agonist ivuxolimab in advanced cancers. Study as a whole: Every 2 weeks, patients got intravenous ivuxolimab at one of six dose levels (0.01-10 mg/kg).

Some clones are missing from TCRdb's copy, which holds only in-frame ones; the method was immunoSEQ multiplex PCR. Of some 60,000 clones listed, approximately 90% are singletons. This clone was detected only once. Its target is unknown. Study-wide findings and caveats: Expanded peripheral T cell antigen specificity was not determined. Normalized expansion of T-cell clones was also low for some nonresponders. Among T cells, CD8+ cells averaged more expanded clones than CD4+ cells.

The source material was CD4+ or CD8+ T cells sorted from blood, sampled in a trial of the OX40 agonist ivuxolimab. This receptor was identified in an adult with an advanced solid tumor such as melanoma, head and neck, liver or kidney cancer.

The CDR3 DNA sequence: TGTGCCAGCAGCTTGGGCAGGGCCTCCTACGAGCAGTACTTC. It yields the protein CASSLGRASYEQYF. This rearrangement joins TRBV5-4 to TRBJ2-7; maybe TRBD1 (5 bases). The CDR3 spans 14 residues. Per the germline V gene, CDR1 is SGHNT and CDR2 is YYREEE (reference sequence). The V and J ends lost 0 bases and 0 bases respectively, with 7 bases between them. The entire variable domain, with the rest obtained from reference TRBV5-4 and TRBJ2-7, is as follows: ETGVTQSPTHLIKTRGQQVTLRCSSQSGHNTVSWYQQALGQGPQFIFQYYREEENGRGNFPPRFSGLQFPNYSSELNVNALELDDSALYLCASSLGRASYEQYFGPGTRLTVT.